Listed below are T cell receptor beta chains from one sample, sequenced in a study of blood T cell repertoires in COVID-19. The assay was immunoSEQ multiplex PCR, and TCRdb's table has in-frame clones only and misses some. Among around 250,000 clones listed, 65% to 85% were seen once. The sample was peripheral blood. All receptors come from a woman aged 40 to 55 who had recovered from COVID-19. Both conserved end residues are part of each CDR3. Each record gives: clone size, D gene, J gene, V gene, CDR3 DNA, CDR3 protein. A D gene is named only where the DNA matches it firmly. Where a row states a size, it is once, few, many or the class of an expanded clone; other rows omit it.

- | - | TRBJ1-2 | TRBV6-1 | TGTGCCAGCAGTGAAGCAGTTGCGGACAGAATACGCTATGGCTACACCTTC | CASSEAVADRIRYGYTF
once | - | TRBJ1-1 | TRBV3-1/TRBV3-2 | TGTGCCAGCAGCCTCTTGGCTCGACACCAAGCTTTCTTT | CASSLLARHQAFF
few | TRBD1 | TRBJ2-1 | TRBV19 | TGTGCCAGTAGCAGGGGGCTTACCTACAATGAGCAGTTCTTC | CASSRGLTYNEQFF
- | - | TRBJ2-3 | TRBV5-1 | TGCGCCAGGACCCCAACAGGGCCAGATACGCAGTATTTT | CARTPTGPDTQYF
few | - | TRBJ2-3 | TRBV9 | TGTGCCAGCAGCGTAGCGACTCGCACAGATACGCAGTATTTT | CASSVATRTDTQYF
- | TRBD1 | TRBJ2-1 | TRBV5-1 | TGCGCCAGCAGCTTGCTCGGAGACAGGGGGGTTCTTTACAATGAGCAGTTCTTC | CASSLLGDRGVLYNEQFF
- | TRBD1 | TRBJ1-6 | TRBV6-2/TRBV6-3 | TGTGCCAGCAGTTTGCCGGGACAGCCACCGGTGGGTAATTCACCCCTCCACTTT | CASSLPGQPPVGNSPLHF
- | - | TRBJ1-5 | TRBV7-2 | TGTGCCAGCAGCTTAAGGCAGGGGAATCAGCCCCAGCATTTT | CASSLRQGNQPQHF
- | - | TRBJ1-2 | TRBV6-5 | TGTGCCAGCAGTCCGGGAGTTCCTGGCTACACCTTC | CASSPGVPGYTF
- | TRBD2 | TRBJ2-7 | TRBV19 | TGTGCCAGTAGTATGTCGCAGGGACTATCCTACGAGCAGTACTTC | CASSMSQGLSYEQYF
once | - | TRBJ2-1 | TRBV5-1 | TGCGCCAGCAGCCTCACTAGCAGCCCCTACAATGAGCAGTTCTTC | CASSLTSSPYNEQFF
- | TRBD1 | TRBJ1-6 | TRBV2 | TGTGCCAGCAGTGCCGAGGACAGGGGGTCTTCACCCCTCCACTTT | CASSAEDRGSSPLHF
- | - | TRBJ1-4 | TRBV28 | TGTGCCACCCTTTTAAAGGGGAATGAAAAACTGTTTTTT | CATLLKGNEKLFF
- | TRBD1 | TRBJ1-2 | TRBV4-1 | TGCGCCAGCAGCACACCGGGACAGGGCTCTAACTATGGCTACACCTTC | CASSTPGQGSNYGYTF
once | - | TRBJ2-1 | TRBV28 | TGTGCCAGCCTATTAAGGGAGAGAGGGGGGGCGGGTGAGCAGTTCTTC | CASLLRERGGAGEQFF
- | TRBD2 | TRBJ2-1 | TRBV30 | TGTGCCTACTCGACTAGCGGGGGGCCATACAATGAGCAGTTCTTC | CAYSTSGGPYNEQFF
- | - | TRBJ2-4 | TRBV28 | TGTGCCAGCAGTTCAACTATTCAGTACTTC | CASSSTIQYF
- | - | TRBJ2-1 | TRBV3-1/TRBV3-2 | TGTGCCAGCAGCCCGGGGTTTTGGGTGAATGAGCAGTTCTTC | CASSPGFWVNEQFF
- | - | TRBJ2-1 | TRBV7-2 | TGTGCCAGCAGCTTTGAATACACAGATAATGAGCAGTTCTTC | CASSFEYTDNEQFF
- | - | TRBJ2-7 | TRBV27 | TGTGCCAGCAGTTGGTCAGGAGGCGACGAGCAGTACTTC | CASSWSGGDEQYF
- | - | TRBJ2-3 | TRBV24-1 | TGTGCCACCAGTACTTTAGACACAGATACGCAGTATTTT | CATSTLDTDTQYF
- | - | TRBJ2-7 | TRBV11-2 | TGTGCCAGCAGCTTTTACAGGTCCTACGAGCAGTACTTC | CASSFYRSYEQYF
- | - | TRBJ1-4 | TRBV7-9 | TGTGCCACCCGCGGACACCCAACTAATGAAAAACTGTTTTTT | CATRGHPTNEKLFF
- | TRBD2 | TRBJ2-5 | TRBV18 | TGTGCCAGCTCCCGACCGGGACTAGCGTCGGAGACCCAGTACTTC | CASSRPGLASETQYF
- | - | TRBJ1-6 | TRBV15 | TGTGCCACCAGCAGAACCGAGGATAATTCACCCCTCCACTTT | CATSRTEDNSPLHF
- | - | TRBJ2-3 | TRBV7-2 | TGTGCCAGCAGCTTACAGGCACGGAGCACAGATACGCAGTATTTT | CASSLQARSTDTQYF
- | - | TRBJ2-5 | TRBV19 | TGTGCCAGTAGTATAGGGGGCCATAGTAGGACCCAGTACTTC | CASSIGGHSRTQYF
- | TRBD1 | TRBJ1-2 | TRBV18 | TGTGCCAGCTCCCCCGGGGCAGGGGGCCTCCATACTAACTATGGCTACACCTTC | CASSPGAGGLHTNYGYTF
- | - | TRBJ2-5 | TRBV3-1/TRBV3-2 | TGTGCCAGCAGCCAAGATATGGAGACCCAGTACTTC | CASSQDMETQYF
- | - | TRBJ1-2 | TRBV10-2 | TGCGCCAGCAGTGAGTCGCGACAGTATATTAACTATGGCTACACCTTC | CASSESRQYINYGYTF
- | TRBD2 | TRBJ2-3 | TRBV5-1 | TGCGCCAGCAGCTTGGTTGCGGGGGGTGTAGATACGCAGTATTTT | CASSLVAGGVDTQYF
- | TRBD1 | TRBJ2-3 | TRBV28 | TGTGCCAGCAGTTCCGGGACAGGGCACGATACGCAGTATTTT | CASSSGTGHDTQYF
- | TRBD1 | TRBJ2-2 | TRBV6-5 | TGTGCCAGCAGACGACAGGGGGCCGGGGAGCTGTTTTTT | CASRRQGAGELFF